Below, one T cell receptor beta chain is given with its context. The record originates from a study of blood T cells in healthy people across ages. The authors ran a second PCR of about 7 to 11 cycles using a sample-barcoded 5' primer and a J-beta primer mix. Using its own MiXCR run on the 5' RACE reads, TCRdb lists one record per CDR3 protein. This sample has some 1.8 million distinct CDR3 sequences, with about two fifths found just once. The sample comprised blood. The receptor comes from a human donor in good health.

In DNA, the CDR3 is TGTGCCAGCAGCCAAGATAGAGGCTTTGGTGGCTACACCTTC. The encoded protein is CASSQDRGFGGYTF. The rearrangement joins TRBV3-1 to TRBJ1-2; D is uncertain. The CDR3 has 14 amino acids. V was pared by 0 bases and J by 7 bases, with 12 bases between. From germline, CDR1 is LGHDT and CDR2 YNNKEL (reference sequence).